Reported below is one T cell receptor (beta chain). Antigen: not known. With MiXCR, TCRdb called clones anew from the PCR reads. Among more than 20,000 clones listed, more than 20% were seen once. Thyroid surgery was preceded by no treatment in any patient. These data belong to a study of metastatic and nonmetastatic thyroid tumors. Study details: Malignant thyroid and benign thyroid patients provided blood and tumor or nodule tissue whose repertoires were compared.

The study, taken as a whole, reports: Significantly greater TCR beta diversity was reportedly found in malignant thyroid tumors than in benign nodules (in blood and tumor).

This receptor was taken from a male donor with papillary thyroid cancer or a benign thyroid nodule (not recorded which). Some clones in this sample may be carry-over from other donors' samples. The sequenced sample consisted of tumor tissue.

The CDR3 region has the DNA TGCAGTGCTGAGGGCGGGGGGAACGAGCAGTACTTC. Translation gives CSAEGGGNEQYF. The V gene is TRBV20-1, the J gene TRBJ2-7, with 8 bases matching TRBD2. Germline V gene lookup returns CDR1 DFQATT and CDR2 SNEGSKA (reference sequence). With 5 bases clipped from V and 5 bases from J, the junction kept 5 bases outside the gene matches. The length of the CDR3 is 12 residues.